Listed here is a single TCR beta chain. Its antigen is unknown. No much larger clonotype is one base removed from it; base qualities were not supplied. A FACSAria II was used to sort memory CD4+ T cells, defined as single viable CD3+CD4+CD8-CD45RO+ cells. CMV serostatus was determined using a Roche Elecsys assay that detects serum IgG against CMV pp150, pp28, p38 and p52. Following thawing, total CD4+ T cells were enriched through positive selection using CD4 magnetic microbeads. The samples came from a different study that was designed specifically to examine the CD4+ T cell memory repertoire. Peripheral blood mononuclear cells were isolated and cryopreserved according to standard operating procedures, and serum was stored at -80 degrees C. The staining relied on CD3-PerCP (BW264/56), CD4-APC (RPA-T4), CD45RO-PE (UCHT1) and CD8-Pacific Orange (3B5) antibodies, and Sytox blue was used to exclude non-viable cells.

The Quick-DNA Microprep Kit was used to extract genomic DNA from the sorted cells. Amplification of TCRbeta DNA was done with the immunoSEQ hsTCRbeta kit, following the protocol from the manufacturer. An Illumina MiSeq instrument was used to sequence the TCRbeta libraries. In the paper's pipeline: Once out-of-frame sequences had been removed, some 2 million distinct TCRbeta sequences were left, which works out to an average of roughly 64,000 per individual. Two values were used to score each individual: the count of some 150 previously reported CMV-associated TCRbeta sequences and the total count of productive distinct TCRbeta sequences. A beta-binomial model was reimplemented in Python, and scikit-learn random forests with default parameters were trained on data from the US cohort. Classifier performance on the Belgian cohort was summarized as median AUC with percentile confidence intervals calculated over 10,000 bootstrap iterations. TCRdb holds this immuneACCESS table with in-frame rearrangements only. Some clones are missing; in checked studies, unresolved V genes explain under half, and the rest has no known cause. V, J and clone size are those of that table, while D and trimming were read from the DNA. Recorded for this sample are 35,000 to 55,000 clones; about 78% of them occurred a single time. The top ten hold approximately 1% of the sample.

The CDR3 goes from the cysteine to the phenylalanine over 14 residues. Only the CDR3 DNA is retained, 42 bases long and in frame from the first base. The germline ends are 15 bases apart after V is trimmed by 8 bases and J by 4 bases. In the germline V gene, CDR1 corresponds to MNHNS and CDR2 to SASEGT. The data belong to a study of memory CD4+ T cells and cytomegalovirus serostatus (dated by TCRdb to about 2019). Study-wide context: The cohort comprised about 33 healthy Belgian adults, 9 CMV seropositive and about 25 CMV seronegative. To replicate a published TCR-based CMV serostatus classifier, the study sequenced CD4+ memory TCRbeta repertoires from a Belgian cohort whose cytomegalovirus serostatus was known.

Broad study findings and their caveats: Unlike the original study, which covered naive and memory CD4+ and CD8+ populations, the Belgian study sequenced only CD4+CD45RO+ memory cells. Among the 150 to 200 previously reported CMV-associated TCRbeta sequences, some 67 showed up in the CD4+ memory repertoires, with each one found in between one and five individuals. The results were read as suggesting that the CMV-associated TCR signature is, for the most part, present in the CD4+ memory repertoire. For CMV serostatus prediction, a median bootstrapped AUC of about 0.95 was reached with the original framework, and a median bootstrapped AUC of around 0.9 was reached with a US-trained random forest. On the Belgian cohort, the classifier built on the original framework reached a median bootstrapped AUC of approximately 0.95, with a 95% CI of 0.76-1.00.

Sequencing used memory CD4+ T cells from blood. The chain couples TRBV6-1 to TRBJ1-3; TRBD1 is possibly the D segment (5 matching bases). The source of this sequence is an adult in good health and CMV-seronegative. The base sequence is TGTGCCAGCGCATTGGGGGACCTCGGAAACACCATATATTTT. The resulting protein is CASALGDLGNTIYF.